This T cell receptor beta chain was observed in a study of Ad26.COV2.S vaccination and SARS-CoV-2 variants. Overall study: Participants got Ad26.COV2.S intramuscularly, once or twice 56 days apart.

Only in-frame clones appear in the TCRdb table, and some are missing; sequencing was by immunoSEQ multiplex PCR. The sample consists of some 320,000 clones, about 85% of them appearing once. Trimming at V came to 5 bases and at J to 0 bases, leaving 7 bases not matched to a gene. Germline loops: CDR1 MDHEN, CDR2 SYDVKM. The CDR3 spans 16 residues. Treatment in this sample: around 19 received Ad26.COV2.S at low or high dose, single or two shots; several received placebo; per-sample allocation not given. Sampling took place 63 days after the first vaccine or placebo injection. J is TRBJ2-7 and V is TRBV28; TRBD1 aligns across 10 bases. Sequenced here: peripheral blood, sampled in a trial of Ad26.COV2.S vaccine versus placebo. This receptor was obtained from a person between 18 and 65 years old who received the Ad26.COV2.S COVID-19 vaccine or a placebo. The CDR3 spells CASSPTGQGYSYEQYF. CDR3 DNA sequence: TGTGCCAGCAGTCCCACGGGACAGGGGTACTCCTACGAGCAGTACTTC.